This is a list of T cell receptor beta chains from one sample in a study of blood T cell repertoires in COVID-19. Sequencing was performed with immunoSEQ multiplex PCR; in TCRdb, only in-frame clones are kept and a portion is missing. This table holds more than 250,000 clones, around 88% found once. The sample consisted of PBMCs or T cells enriched from blood (not recorded which). The source is a woman in her forties with acute COVID-19. Each CDR3 is given with its conserved first and last residue. D genes are given only for firm matches. Clone size appears in some rows only: once, few, many, or a class for an expanded clone.

j_gene | abundance | d_gene | v_gene | CDR3aa | CDR3nt
TRBJ2-1 | NA | TRBD2 | TRBV27 | CASSNLRDYLLNEQFF | TGTGCCAGCAGTAACTTAAGGGACTACCTACTCAATGAGCAGTTCTTC
TRBJ1-6 | NA | TRBD1 | TRBV28 | CASSYWTGSYSPLHF | TGTGCCAGCAGCTATTGGACAGGGAGCTATTCACCCCTCCACTTT
TRBJ1-2 | NA | NA | TRBV9 | CASSTRASGYTF | TGTGCCAGCAGCACCCGAGCGTCTGGCTACACCTTC
TRBJ2-3 | once | TRBD2 | TRBV6-2/TRBV6-3 | CASSYRPSGSQSTDTQYF | TGTGCCAGCAGTTATCGGCCTAGCGGGAGTCAAAGCACAGATACGCAGTATTTT
TRBJ1-1 | NA | NA | TRBV27 | CASSLQGSNTEAFF | TGTGCCAGCAGTTTACAGGGATCAAACACTGAAGCTTTCTTT
TRBJ1-1 | NA | NA | TRBV3-1/TRBV3-2 | CASSQEVGGGPEAFF | TGTGCCAGCAGCCAAGAGGTTGGGGGGGGGCCTGAAGCTTTCTTT
TRBJ2-7 | NA | NA | TRBV9 | CASSVGDTSLYEQYF | TGTGCCAGCAGCGTTGGGGACACCTCCCTCTACGAGCAGTACTTC
TRBJ2-2 | NA | TRBD2 | TRBV2 | CASRTGGGPTGELFF | TGTGCCAGCAGGACGGGGGGAGGGCCAACCGGGGAGCTGTTTTTT
TRBJ1-3 | NA | TRBD1 | TRBV2 | CASSATGYGNTIYF | TGTGCCAGCAGCGCGACAGGGTACGGAAACACCATATATTTT
TRBJ1-5 | few | TRBD1 | TRBV6-5 | CASRATGGANQPQHF | TGTGCCAGCAGAGCGACAGGGGGTGCCAATCAGCCCCAGCATTTT
TRBJ1-2 | NA | TRBD1 | TRBV19 | CASSPTGARGYTF | TGTGCCAGTAGTCCGACAGGGGCGAGGGGCTACACCTTC
TRBJ2-1 | NA | NA | TRBV5-1 | CASSRGSQQDGEQFF | TGCGCCAGCAGCCGGGGGTCCCAACAGGACGGTGAGCAGTTCTTC
TRBJ2-3 | NA | TRBD2 | TRBV3-1/TRBV3-2 | CASSPPYPGLAGVLQDTQYF | TGTGCCAGCAGCCCCCCCTACCCGGGACTAGCGGGAGTTTTGCAAGATACGCAGTATTTT
TRBJ2-1 | NA | TRBD2 | TRBV14 | CASSPGTTLSNEQFF | TGTGCCAGCAGCCCCGGGACTACCCTGTCCAATGAGCAGTTCTTC
TRBJ1-5 | NA | NA | TRBV2 | CASTRGSNQPQHF | TGTGCCAGCACCAGGGGAAGCAATCAGCCCCAGCATTTT
TRBJ1-1 | NA | TRBD1 | TRBV5-1 | CASSWTGLNEAFF | TGCGCCAGCAGCTGGACAGGCCTGAATGAAGCTTTCTTT
TRBJ1-2 | NA | NA | TRBV4-1 | CASSQDASNYGYTF | TGCGCCAGCAGCCAAGATGCGAGTAACTATGGCTACACCTTC
TRBJ2-5 | once | NA | TRBV10-3 | CAIAGGVGETQYF | TGTGCCATCGCGGGCGGAGTGGGAGAGACCCAGTACTTC
TRBJ1-2 | NA | NA | TRBV24-1 | CATSEAQYGYTF | TGTGCCACCAGTGAGGCACAGTATGGCTACACCTTC
TRBJ2-2 | once | NA | TRBV7-9 | CASSLDGNTGELFF | TGTGCCAGCAGTTTAGACGGGAACACCGGGGAGCTGTTTTTT
TRBJ2-1 | NA | TRBD1 | TRBV9 | CASSFDRGEQFF | TGTGCCAGCAGCTTCGACAGGGGTGAGCAGTTCTTC
TRBJ1-2 | NA | TRBD1 | TRBV7-2 | CASSFRDRVGYTF | TGTGCCAGCAGCTTCCGGGACAGGGTCGGCTACACCTTC
TRBJ2-2 | NA | NA | TRBV29-1 | CSAGGNGFEGELFF | TGCAGCGCCGGAGGAAATGGGTTTGAGGGGGAGCTGTTTTTT
TRBJ1-1 | NA | NA | TRBV19 | CASSTARGGANTEAFF | TGTGCCAGTAGTACAGCTCGGGGGGGGGCTAACACTGAAGCTTTCTTT
TRBJ2-5 | NA | TRBD2 | TRBV2 | CASSDVPGAGVETQYF | TGTGCCAGTAGTGACGTCCCTGGAGCGGGAGTTGAGACCCAGTACTTC
TRBJ1-5 | once | NA | TRBV28 | CASSRIQNQAQHF | TGTGCCAGCAGCCGTATACAGAATCAGGCCCAGCATTTT
TRBJ1-3 | NA | NA | TRBV5-1 | CASSLVPQERTIYF | TGCGCCAGCAGCTTGGTACCCCAAGAGCGCACCATATATTTT
TRBJ2-7 | NA | TRBD1 | TRBV19 | CAIQRTGSAYEQYF | TGTGCCATTCAACGGACAGGGTCAGCTTACGAGCAGTACTTC
TRBJ1-5 | NA | NA | TRBV7-2 | CASSLEGGVSNQPQHF | TGTGCCAGCAGCCTAGAGGGAGGGGTGAGCAATCAGCCCCAGCATTTT
TRBJ1-5 | once | TRBD1 | TRBV3-1/TRBV3-2 | CASSPSRQGYQPQHF | TGTGCCAGCAGCCCTTCAAGACAGGGGTATCAGCCCCAGCATTTT
TRBJ1-2 | NA | NA | TRBV5-4 | CASSSQGGANYGYTF | TGTGCCAGCAGCTCCCAAGGGGGGGCTAACTATGGCTACACCTTC
TRBJ1-1 | few | NA | TRBV27 | CASSSLRRNTEAFF | TGTGCCAGCAGTAGTCTAAGAAGGAACACTGAAGCTTTCTTT
TRBJ1-1 | NA | NA | TRBV6-5 | CASSYPGSTEAFF | TGTGCCAGCAGTTACCCCGGGAGTACGGAAGCTTTCTTT
TRBJ2-2 | NA | TRBD2 | TRBV19 | CASGLAGGPFGTGELFF | TGTGCCAGTGGGCTAGCGGGAGGGCCTTTCGGCACCGGGGAGCTGTTTTTT
TRBJ2-1 | NA | TRBD2 | TRBV19 | CASSRGFGGRNEQFF | TGTGCCAGTAGTAGGGGGTTTGGCGGGAGAAATGAGCAGTTCTTC
TRBJ2-5 | NA | NA | TRBV5-1 | CASSSVLAETQYF | TGCGCCAGCAGCTCGGTGCTTGCGGAGACCCAGTACTTC
TRBJ1-1 | NA | NA | TRBV2 | CASSDQGGGTEAFF | TGTGCCAGCAGTGACCAGGGAGGGGGGACTGAAGCTTTCTTT
TRBJ2-3 | NA | TRBD2 | TRBV2 | CASSDLAGMGDTQYF | TGTGCCAGCAGTGATTTAGCGGGCATGGGAGATACGCAGTATTTT
TRBJ1-2 | NA | NA | TRBV28 | CASSFPDRHGYTF | TGTGCCAGCAGTTTCCCCGACAGGCATGGCTACACCTTC
TRBJ2-5 | NA | NA | TRBV5-1 | CASSLGLRQETQYF | TGCGCCAGCAGCCTAGGACTGCGGCAAGAGACCCAGTACTTC
TRBJ1-5 | NA | TRBD1 | TRBV19 | CASRIQGNLNQPQHF | TGTGCCAGTAGAATACAGGGGAATCTCAATCAGCCCCAGCATTTT
TRBJ2-5 | NA | TRBD2 | TRBV3-1/TRBV3-2 | CASSQWGAGGPGVQETQYF | TGTGCCAGCAGCCAATGGGGAGCGGGAGGCCCGGGAGTACAAGAGACCCAGTACTTC